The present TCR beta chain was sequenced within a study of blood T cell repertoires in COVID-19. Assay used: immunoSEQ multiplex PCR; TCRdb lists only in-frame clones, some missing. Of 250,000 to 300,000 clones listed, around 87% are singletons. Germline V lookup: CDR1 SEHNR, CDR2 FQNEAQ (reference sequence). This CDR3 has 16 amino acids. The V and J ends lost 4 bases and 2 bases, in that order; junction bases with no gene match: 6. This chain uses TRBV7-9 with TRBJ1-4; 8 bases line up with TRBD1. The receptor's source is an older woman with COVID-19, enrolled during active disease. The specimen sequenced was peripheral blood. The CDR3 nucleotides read TGTGCCAGCAGCTCATCCGGACAGGGCACTAATGAAAAACTGTTTTTT. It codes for CASSSSGQGTNEKLFF. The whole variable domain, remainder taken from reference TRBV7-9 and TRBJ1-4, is DTGVSQNPRHKITKRGQNVTFRCDPISEHNRLYWYRQTLGQGPEFLTYFQNEAQLEKSRLLSDRFSAERPKGSFSTLEIQRTEQGDSAMYLCASSSSGQGTNEKLFFGSGTQLSVL.